These T cell receptor beta chains were read from a single sample in a study of cytomegalovirus exposure and HLA in healthy donors. The assay was immunoSEQ multiplex PCR, and TCRdb's table has in-frame clones only and misses some. The sample carries some 200,000 clones, roughly four fifths recorded once. The sequenced sample consisted of PBMCs. These receptors all stem from a woman between 18 and 30 years old in good health and CMV-seronegative. CDR3s include the opening cysteine and the closing phenylalanine or tryptophan. A D gene is named only where the DNA matches it firmly. A row's size may be missing; if present it is once, few, many or a size class.

j_call: TRBJ1-2; v_call: TRBV10-3; d_call: .; clone_size: few; cdr3_nt: TGTGCCATCAGTGCGGACTATGGCTACACCTTC; cdr3_aa: CAISADYGYTF
j_call: TRBJ2-1; v_call: TRBV7-2; d_call: .; clone_size: .; cdr3_nt: TGTGCCAGCAGCTTCACGGTCGGGAGAGGTGAGCAGTTCTTC; cdr3_aa: CASSFTVGRGEQFF
j_call: TRBJ2-6; v_call: TRBV21-1; d_call: .; clone_size: once; cdr3_nt: TGTGCCAGCAGCATGGCGGAGTCAGTCTCTGGGGCCAACGTCCTGACTTTC; cdr3_aa: CASSMAESVSGANVLTF
j_call: TRBJ2-5; v_call: TRBV27; d_call: TRBD1; clone_size: .; cdr3_nt: TGTGCCAGCAGGCGCGACAGGGGCGAGACCCAGTACTTC; cdr3_aa: CASRRDRGETQYF
j_call: TRBJ1-1; v_call: TRBV19; d_call: TRBD1; clone_size: .; cdr3_nt: TGTGCCAGTAGTCAGGACAGGCGCACTGAAGCTTTCTTT; cdr3_aa: CASSQDRRTEAFF
j_call: TRBJ2-2; v_call: TRBV7-2; d_call: TRBD1; clone_size: .; cdr3_nt: TGTGCCAGCAGCCTCGGGACAGGGTGGTCCGGGGAGCTGTTTTTT; cdr3_aa: CASSLGTGWSGELFF
j_call: TRBJ2-7; v_call: TRBV28; d_call: TRBD1; clone_size: .; cdr3_nt: TGTGCCAGCAGTCCGACCCGACAGGGCCCAGACGAGCAGTACTTC; cdr3_aa: CASSPTRQGPDEQYF
j_call: TRBJ1-4; v_call: TRBV30; d_call: TRBD1; clone_size: .; cdr3_nt: TGTGCCTGGAGTGTGAAGGGACAGATTAATGAAAAACTGTTTTTT; cdr3_aa: CAWSVKGQINEKLFF
j_call: TRBJ1-5; v_call: TRBV7-9; d_call: .; clone_size: few; cdr3_nt: TGTGCCAGCAGCTCTATGAGTGTCGGGCCCCAGCATTTT; cdr3_aa: CASSSMSVGPQHF
j_call: TRBJ2-1; v_call: TRBV5-1; d_call: .; clone_size: .; cdr3_nt: TGCGCCAGCAGCGCGAACGGGGTCGGTTACAATGAGCAGTTCTTC; cdr3_aa: CASSANGVGYNEQFF
j_call: TRBJ1-3; v_call: TRBV4-1; d_call: .; clone_size: once; cdr3_nt: TGCGCCAGCAGCCTGGGACGGGAGTCGGGTTCTGGAAACACCATATATTTT; cdr3_aa: CASSLGRESGSGNTIYF
j_call: TRBJ2-6; v_call: TRBV29-1; d_call: .; clone_size: .; cdr3_nt: TGCAGCGTTCCAGGGGACTCTGGGGCCAACGTCCTGACTTTC; cdr3_aa: CSVPGDSGANVLTF